This is a list of T cell receptor beta chains from one sample in a study of cytomegalovirus exposure and HLA in healthy donors. Profiling relied on immunoSEQ multiplex PCR, and the TCRdb table lists in-frame clones only, not all of them. The sample has 150,000 or so clones; 64% are singletons. Sequencing used PBMCs. The receptors derive from a woman aged 25 to 39 in good health and CMV-seropositive. Both conserved end residues are part of each CDR3. D genes are given only for firm matches. Rows give clone size only sometimes, using once, few, many, or a class for an expanded clone.

j_call	v_call	clone_size	d_call	cdr3_aa	cdr3_nt
TRBJ2-7	TRBV7-3	-	TRBD2	CASSFEGGYEQYF	TGTGCCAGCAGCTTTGAGGGAGGGTACGAGCAGTACTTC
TRBJ2-7	TRBV19	-	-	CASNSPAAAKYF	TGTGCCAGTAATTCGCCGGCGGCAGCCAAGTACTTC
TRBJ2-1	TRBV6-5	-	-	CASSYEAGGDYNEQFF	TGTGCCAGCAGTTACGAGGCCGGAGGGGACTACAATGAGCAGTTCTTC
TRBJ2-3	TRBV19	-	-	CASTRRGGSTDTQYF	TGTGCCAGTACCCGTCGCGGGGGCAGCACAGATACGCAGTATTTT
TRBJ1-2	TRBV7-9	few	-	CASSPGPRTGYTF	TGTGCCAGCAGCCCAGGGCCCCGAACTGGCTACACCTTC
TRBJ2-3	TRBV9	-	TRBD2	CASSVEAGALPDTQYF	TGTGCCAGCAGCGTAGAAGCGGGGGCCCTCCCAGATACGCAGTATTTT
TRBJ2-3	TRBV4-1	-	-	CASSQEGGRVTQYF	TGCGCCAGCAGCCAAGAAGGGGGACGTGTAACGCAGTATTTT
TRBJ1-1	TRBV14	-	-	CASSHWRENTEAFF	TGTGCCAGCAGCCATTGGAGGGAGAACACTGAAGCTTTCTTT
TRBJ1-1	TRBV4-2	-	-	CASSLHGQPQEAFF	TGTGCCAGCAGCCTACACGGACAGCCCCAAGAAGCTTTCTTT
TRBJ1-2	TRBV29-1	-	TRBD1	CSVETDRVSGYTF	TGCAGCGTTGAAACAGACAGGGTGAGCGGCTACACCTTC
TRBJ2-1	TRBV6-5	-	-	CASSYGGESYNEQFF	TGTGCCAGCAGTTACGGAGGGGAGTCCTACAATGAGCAGTTCTTC
TRBJ2-7	TRBV18	-	-	CASSPQQGNEQYF	TGTGCCAGCTCACCGCAGCAGGGAAACGAGCAGTACTTC
TRBJ1-1	TRBV5-6	-	TRBD1	CASSLLGQGTEAFF	TGTGCCAGCAGCTTGCTCGGACAGGGGACTGAAGCTTTCTTT
TRBJ2-7	TRBV2	-	-	CASSEPGGTYEQYF	TGTGCCAGCAGTGAACCAGGGGGGACCTACGAGCAGTACTTC
TRBJ2-7	TRBV6-1	many	TRBD1	CASSGGQGPSYEQYF	TGTGCCAGCAGTGGGGGACAGGGGCCTTCCTACGAGCAGTACTTC